A single sample gave rise to the 20 T cell receptor beta chains below, sequenced in a study of cytomegalovirus exposure and HLA in healthy donors. PCR involved 60 Vbeta and 13 Jbeta primers. The data were produced by immunoSEQ multiplex PCR, yet TCRdb's version contains in-frame clones alone and is incomplete. The data show 65,000 to 70,000 clones, 75% to 90% seen once. The material sequenced was PBMCs. These receptors were taken from a woman in her twenties or thirties in good health and CMV-seropositive.

V usage is TRBV5-5 and J usage is TRBJ2-7, with 11 positions matching TRBD1. The V gene end was trimmed by 4 bases and the J gene end by 2 bases; junction bases not matched to a gene: 11. This CDR3 has 17 residues. Germline values: CDR1 SGHKS, CDR2 YYEKEE (reference sequence). CDR3 loop: CASSLGQGAPLAYEQYF. The CDR3 nucleotides read TGTGCCAGCAGCCTCGGACAGGGGGCGCCCCTGGCCTACGAGCAGTACTTC.

This clone was seen more than once but under ten times. The chain is built from TRBV15 and TRBJ1-5; D ambiguous. CDR3 length: 13 residues. Germline V lookup: CDR1 LNHNV, CDR2 YYDKDF (reference sequence). V was cut by 0 bases and J by 6 bases, with 6 bases left in between. Written as DNA, the CDR3 is TGTGCCACCAGCAGAGATCTAGGTCAGCCCCAGCATTTT. Its protein is CATSRDLGQPQHF.

The genes are TRBV4-1 and TRBJ1-2; 8 nucleotides match TRBD1. Germline V CDR1 and CDR2: MGHRA, YSYEKL. V shed 3 bases, J shed 2 bases, and the junction held 11 bases outside the gene matches. The CDR3 runs 17 residues. CDR3: CASSHVGRGRTNYGYTF. In DNA, the CDR3 is TGCGCCAGCAGCCACGTGGGCAGGGGGCGGACAAACTATGGCTACACCTTC.

This clone appeared once. This rearrangement joins TRBV15 to TRBJ2-6; possible D gene TRBD2, 5 bases. In germline, CDR1 is LNHNV, CDR2 YYDKDF (reference sequence). This CDR3 has 18 amino acids. The V end lost 0 bases, the J end lost 0 bases, and 12 bases lay between the germline ends. This CDR3 is CATSRDPAGNSGANVLTF. The CDR3 coding sequence is TGTGCCACCAGCAGAGATCCGGCCGGGAACTCTGGGGCCAACGTCCTGACTTTC.

This clone has only a few counts. The chain employs TRBV11-2 and TRBJ2-7, with 7 nucleotides matching TRBD2. This CDR3 is 14 amino acids long. After removal of 3 bases from V and 3 bases from J, the junction contained 5 bases not matched to a gene. Germline CDR1 and CDR2: SGHAT and FQNNGV. In nucleotides, the CDR3 is TGTGCCAGCAGCTTGGGCGGGAGAAGCTACGAGCAGTACTTC. This translates into CASSLGGRSYEQYF. The variable domain in full, completed from reference TRBV11-2 and TRBJ2-7, reads EAGVAQSPRYKIIEKRQSVAFWCNPISGHATLYWYQQILGQGPKLLIQFQNNGVVDDSQLPKDRFSAERLKGVDSTLKIQPAKLEDSAVYLCASSLGGRSYEQYFGPGTRLTVT.

The chain combines TRBV6-5 with TRBJ1-2; D perhaps matches TRBD1 (6 bases). V was pared by 5 bases and J by 3 bases, with 13 bases between. CDR1 and CDR2 (germline): MNHEY, SVGAGI. The CDR3 is made up of 14 amino acids. DNA of the CDR3: TGTGCCAGCAGTCGAAACAGGGACCACTATGGCTACACCTTC. Its protein product is CASSRNRDHYGYTF.

CDR3 residues: CATSRDREGGYTF. The CDR3 DNA sequence: TGTGCCACCAGCAGAGACAGGGAAGGTGGCTACACCTTC. V gene TRBV15 combines with J gene TRBJ1-2, with D possibly TRBD1 on 5 matching bases. From germline, CDR1 is LNHNV and CDR2 YYDKDF (reference sequence). This CDR3 spans 13 amino acids. V dropped 0 bases and J dropped 7 bases, with 9 bases sitting between them.

The J gene is TRBJ2-3, the V gene TRBV10-3; TRBD1 might be the D (6 bases). V shed 4 bases and J shed 4 bases, with 12 bases lying between them. The germline V gene encodes CDR1 ENHRY and CDR2 SYGVKD. The CDR3 has 14 residues. CDR3 DNA: TGTGCCATCAGTGTGAGGGACATCTCAGATACGCAGTATTTT. Residues: CAISVRDISDTQYF.

V is TRBV30 and J is TRBJ2-7, with D possibly being TRBD1 (5 bases). The CDR3 sequence is 12 residues long. CDR1 is GTSNPN and CDR2 is SVGIG in the germline V gene (reference sequence). The V end lost 6 bases, the J end lost 6 bases, and 15 bases lay between the germline ends. CDR3 residues: CACKMGPVEQYF. CDR3 nucleotides: TGTGCCTGTAAGATGGGGCCCGTCGAGCAGTACTTC.

A remark on this clone: At one end, the junction sequence differs from germline, possibly due to a read error. This chain connects TRBV6-1 to TRBJ1-2; maybe TRBD1 (6 bases). The CDR3 runs 11 residues. The germline gives CDR1 MNHNS, CDR2 SASEGT. The CDR3 protein is CASSEIGAGDF. Here the CDR3 DNA reads TGTGCCAGCAGTGAAATAGGGGCAGGGGACTTC.

The rearrangement uses TRBV19 and TRBJ1-2; 8 bases map to TRBD1. This CDR3 has 13 amino acids. Germline-derived CDR1 and CDR2 are LNHDA and SQIVND (reference sequence). Trimming removed 8 bases from V and 2 bases from J; junction bases left unmatched: 4. Here the CDR3 reads CASERQGNYGYTF. DNA of the CDR3: TGTGCCAGTGAACGACAGGGGAACTATGGCTACACCTTC.

The chain couples TRBV6-5 to TRBJ2-6; D not resolved. Germline CDR1 is MNHEY and CDR2 is SVGAGI. V gave up 6 bases and J gave up 1 base, with 10 bases separating them. The CDR3 is 15 residues long. CDR3 coding DNA: TGTGCCAGCAGGGGCGCCCAGTCTGGGGCCAACGTCCTGACTTTC. Residues: CASRGAQSGANVLTF.

The V call is TRBV30, the J call TRBJ2-5; D possibly uses TRBD1 or TRBD2 (5 bases each). CDR3 length: 14 residues. Between the trimmed V and J ends, which lost 8 bases and 3 bases, there was a span of 19 bases. Germline CDR1 and CDR2: GTSNPN and SVGIG (reference sequence). This CDR3 is CAGTRQPGEETQYF. The CDR3, as DNA: TGTGCCGGGACGCGACAGCCTGGGGAAGAGACCCAGTACTTC.

The chain links TRBV19 to TRBJ2-6; TRBD2 agrees at 10 bases. The CDR3 is 18 amino acids. The germline gives CDR1 LNHDA, CDR2 SQIVND (reference sequence). The V segment lost 3 bases and the J segment 2 bases; nucleotides outside the gene matches: 7. The CDR3 spells CASSILSGRAPGANVLTF. Here the CDR3 DNA reads TGTGCCAGTAGTATCCTCAGCGGGAGGGCCCCTGGGGCCAACGTCCTGACTTTC.

In its sample, this clone was seen a few times. The V and J genes are TRBV21-1 and TRBJ2-5; TRBD2 is the table's D call, not checked against the DNA. TRBV21-1 is marked as a pseudogene. CDR3 length: 16 amino acids. CDR3 amino acids: CASSNPSGAAQETQYF. In DNA form, the CDR3 reads TGTGCCAGCAGCAACCCTAGCGGGGCCGCTCAAGAGACCCAGTACTTC.

This chain uses TRBV30 with TRBJ2-7; the match to TRBD2 covers 7 bases. Germline V CDR1 and CDR2: GTSNPN, SVGIG (reference sequence). The trim removed 1 base at V and 5 bases at J, leaving 8 bases unmatched. The CDR3 totals 14 residues. The CDR3 sequence: CAWSGGGSLNEQYF. CDR3 sequence (DNA): TGTGCCTGGAGTGGGGGAGGGTCGTTGAACGAGCAGTACTTC.

V gene TRBV27 combines with J gene TRBJ2-7, with TRBD2 matching over 11 bases. Looked up from germline, CDR1 is MNHEY and CDR2 is SMNVEV (reference sequence). The CDR3 runs 16 residues. V gave up 2 bases and J gave up 1 base; unmatched junction bases: 4. The CDR3 coding sequence is TGTGCCAGCAGTTTAACTAGCGGGAGATGGTCCTACGAGCAGTACTTC. Translated: CASSLTSGRWSYEQYF.

The chain couples TRBV11-2 to TRBJ1-5; D remains ambiguous. The V end was cut by 5 bases, the J end by 2 bases, with 16 bases between. The CDR3 loop spans 16 amino acids. Germline loops: CDR1 SGHAT, CDR2 FQNNGV. The CDR3 loop reads CASSPDSPKGNQPQHF. CDR3 DNA: TGTGCCAGCAGCCCCGACTCACCTAAGGGCAATCAGCCCCAGCATTTT.

V gene TRBV4-1 combines with J gene TRBJ1-2; 11 nucleotides align to TRBD1. The J segment lost 5 bases and the V segment lost 4 bases, leaving 6 bases of the junction unmatched. This CDR3 region has 15 residues. The germline V gene has CDR1 MGHRA and CDR2 YSYEKL. Here the CDR3 DNA reads TGCGCCAGCAGCCCCGGACAGGGGGCCTTTTATGGCTACACCTTC. The encoded protein is CASSPGQGAFYGYTF.

About this clone itself: Distinct nucleotide sequences in the sample also encode this CDR3. V usage is TRBV9 and J usage is TRBJ1-1, with 9 bases matching TRBD1. J gave up 5 bases and V 2 bases, and 1 base lay outside the gene matches. The germline gives CDR1 SGDLS, CDR2 YYNGEE. This CDR3 is built from 13 residues. CDR3 region: CASSVTGGTEAFF. The CDR3 coding sequence is TGTGCCAGCAGCGTGACAGGGGGAACTGAAGCTTTCTTT.